This is a list of T cell receptor beta chains from one sample in a study of T-cell memory formation after mild COVID-19. TCRdb independently ran MiXCR on the 5' RACE reads; one entry per CDR3 protein. The data hold under 450,000 distinct CDR3 sequences, with around a quarter observed a single time. The source material was PBMCs or a T cell subset sorted from them (not recorded which). The receptor source for this set is an adult woman who had mild COVID-19 (a few samples of this study predate the infection). Cell type and time point are not known. CDR3s include the opening cysteine and the closing phenylalanine or tryptophan. D genes are given only for firm matches. Expanded clones are given a class, and other clones once, few, many or no size at all.

clone_size	d_call	v_call	j_call	cdr3_nt	cdr3_aa
-	-	TRBV6-2/TRBV6-3	TRBJ2-7	TGTGCCAGCAGTTACCCCCCCCCGGGCATCGAGCAGTACTTC	CASSYPPPGIEQYF
-	TRBD1	TRBV3-1	TRBJ1-2	TGTGCCAGCAGCCAGCGGGACAGGGAAAACGGCTACACCTTC	CASSQRDRENGYTF
few	TRBD2	TRBV2	TRBJ2-1	TGTGCCAGCAGTGGGAGACTAGCGGGGGACAATGAGCAGTTCTTC	CASSGRLAGDNEQFF
-	-	TRBV2	TRBJ2-4	TGTGCCAGCAGTATAACAGAAAACATTCAGTACTTC	CASSITENIQYF
few	-	TRBV30	TRBJ1-1	TGTGCCTGGAGTGTACCCGGACAACTGGAAGCTTTCTTT	CAWSVPGQLEAFF
-	TRBD1	TRBV7-2	TRBJ1-5	TGTGCCAGCAGCTCACTAGGACAGGGGGCTACTCAGCCCCAGCATTTT	CASSSLGQGATQPQHF
few	-	TRBV20-1	TRBJ2-2	TGCAGTGCTAGAGATACGCACAGGCGTAGCACCGGGGAGCTGTTTTTT	CSARDTHRRSTGELFF
-	TRBD2	TRBV6-5	TRBJ2-6	TGTGCCAGCAGTTCCCTACTAGCGGGAGGACACTCTGGGGCCAACGTCCTGACTTTC	CASSSLLAGGHSGANVLTF
few	-	TRBV20-1	TRBJ2-7	TGCAGTGCTAGATTCAGGACATCCTACGAGCAGTACTTC	CSARFRTSYEQYF
-	-	TRBV24-1	TRBJ2-6	TGTGCCACCAGTGATCCTCGGGGGACTGGGGCCAACGTCCTGACTTTC	CATSDPRGTGANVLTF
few	TRBD1	TRBV24-1	TRBJ1-2	TGTGCCACCAGTGACCGAGGGACAGGGCTTATAGGTGGCTACACCTTC	CATSDRGTGLIGGYTF
many	-	TRBV11-3	TRBJ1-2	TGTGCCAGCGGGGGCAGTGCCTATGGCTACACCTTC	CASGGSAYGYTF
few	TRBD2	TRBV12-3/TRBV12-4	TRBJ2-5	TGTGCCAGCAGTTTTCGGTCAGCGGGGGAGGAGGAGACCCAGTACTTC	CASSFRSAGEEETQYF
-	-	TRBV10-3	TRBJ2-5	TGTGCCATCAGTGAGGGGGGCTACTTGTCGATGAAGACCCAGTACTTC	CAISEGGYLSMKTQYF
-	TRBD1	TRBV4-1	TRBJ2-1	TGCGCCAGCAGCCAAGAGGCAGGGGGACACTACAATGAGCAGTTCTTC	CASSQEAGGHYNEQFF
-	-	TRBV4-3	TRBJ2-5	TGCGCCAGCAGCCAAGAGGGCGTGAGGAAAGGGACCCAGTACTTC	CASSQEGVRKGTQYF
few	TRBD2	TRBV15	TRBJ2-2	TGTGCCACCAGCCCTGCCGGTGGACTAGCGGGGGTCACCGGGGAGCTGTTTTTT	CATSPAGGLAGVTGELFF
few	TRBD1	TRBV2	TRBJ2-3	TGTGCCAGCAGAAGGGTCCCGGGACAGGGGCCAGATACGCAGTATTTT	CASRRVPGQGPDTQYF
-	-	TRBV27	TRBJ1-1	TGTGCCAGCCGAGGTCGGGGGCACACTGGTGAAGCTTTCTTT	CASRGRGHTGEAFF
many	-	TRBV12-3/TRBV12-4	TRBJ2-3	TGTGCCAGCAGTTTCGCAGATACGCAGTATTTT	CASSFADTQYF
-	TRBD1	TRBV30	TRBJ2-6	TGTGCCTGGACGACAGGGGACGGGGCCAACGTCCTGACTTTC	CAWTTGDGANVLTF
-	-	TRBV12-3/TRBV12-4	TRBJ2-1	TGTGCCAGCACCCTAGACTCCACGGGCTCCTACAATGAGCAGTTCTTC	CASTLDSTGSYNEQFF
few	-	TRBV11-1	TRBJ2-7	TGTGCCAGCAGCTTCAGGTACGCGTACGAGCAGTACTTC	CASSFRYAYEQYF
few	TRBD2	TRBV7-2	TRBJ2-1	TGTGCCAGCAGCCTCCAGCGGGAGTTCCCCTACAATGAGCAGTTCTTC	CASSLQREFPYNEQFF
-	-	TRBV4-3	TRBJ1-1	TGCGCCAGCAGCCAAACCGCTCGGGGCACTGAAGCTTTCTTT	CASSQTARGTEAFF
-	TRBD2	TRBV7-9	TRBJ2-5	TGTGCCAGCAGTACGACTAGCGGGAGTGAGACCCAGTACTTC	CASSTTSGSETQYF
-	-	TRBV6-2/TRBV6-3	TRBJ2-7	TGTGCCAGCACCCAGGACAGAGACTCCTACGAGCAGTACTTC	CASTQDRDSYEQYF
-	-	TRBV4-1	TRBJ1-1	TGCGCCAGCAGCCAAGATGTGGGGTTGAACACTGAAGCTTTCTTT	CASSQDVGLNTEAFF
-	-	TRBV2	TRBJ2-7	TGTGCCAGCTTTAACGACTTCAGCTCCTACGAGCAGTACTTC	CASFNDFSSYEQYF
-	-	TRBV12-3/TRBV12-4	TRBJ2-1	TGTGCCAGCAGTTTGATTGGCGAGCAGTTCTTC	CASSLIGEQFF
few	TRBD2	TRBV6-6	TRBJ2-7	TGTGCCAGCAGTTACTCAGCGGGAACCCCTTACGAGCAGTACTTC	CASSYSAGTPYEQYF
-	-	TRBV12-3/TRBV12-4	TRBJ2-1	TGTGCCAGCAGTTTTGGGGGAAACAATGAGCAGTTCTTC	CASSFGGNNEQFF
-	-	TRBV28	TRBJ2-3	TGTGCCAGCAGCCAAGACCCGAGGGCCACAGATACGCAGTATTTT	CASSQDPRATDTQYF
few	-	TRBV20-1	TRBJ2-5	TGCAGTGCAAGAGGGGATCAAGAGACCCAGTACTTC	CSARGDQETQYF
few	TRBD1	TRBV5-1	TRBJ2-2	TGCGCCAGCTCGACAGGGACAGTAACCGGGGAGCTGTTTTTT	CASSTGTVTGELFF
few	-	TRBV7-6	TRBJ2-3	TGTGCCAGCAGCACTAGAGCAGATACGCAGTATTTT	CASSTRADTQYF
few	-	TRBV4-2	TRBJ2-1	TGTGCCAGCAGCCAGCAGCCTCAGGCCAGCGGACTCTACAATGAGCAGTTCTTC	CASSQQPQASGLYNEQFF
-	TRBD1	TRBV20-1	TRBJ1-1	TGCAGTGCTAGGAACCCTGGAGGGACAGGGGAGAAGGGGGGCACTGAAGCTTTCTTT	CSARNPGGTGEKGGTEAFF
few	TRBD1	TRBV7-2	TRBJ1-2	TGTGCCAGCAGCCCTGGACAGGGCCTAGTGAAGGACTATGGCTACACCTTC	CASSPGQGLVKDYGYTF
few	-	TRBV29-1	TRBJ2-7	TGCAGCGTTGAAGAGTCCAGGGAAGCTTCCTACGAGCAGTACTTC	CSVEESREASYEQYF
many	TRBD2	TRBV5-1	TRBJ2-1	TGCGCCAGCAGCCGGACTAGCGGGCCACGGAATGAGCAGTTCTTC	CASSRTSGPRNEQFF
few	-	TRBV5-1	TRBJ1-2	TGCGCCAGCAGCTTGGTAGTGGGGGCCTATGGCTACACCTTC	CASSLVVGAYGYTF
few	TRBD1	TRBV5-5	TRBJ1-2	TGTGCCAGCACGAACGACCCGGGACAGTCGGGCTATGGCTACACCTTC	CASTNDPGQSGYGYTF
few	TRBD2	TRBV5-1	TRBJ2-3	TGCGCCAGCAGCCCCTCGGCGGGAGGTACAGATACGCAGTATTTT	CASSPSAGGTDTQYF
-	-	TRBV12-3/TRBV12-4	TRBJ2-1	TGTGCCAGCAGTTTAGGCGGCAACGACAATGAGCAGTTCTTC	CASSLGGNDNEQFF
-	-	TRBV19	TRBJ1-2	TGTGCCAGTGACCCCGGGTCGTGGCCCGGCTACACCTTC	CASDPGSWPGYTF
few	-	TRBV13	TRBJ2-1	TGTGCCAGCAGTTGGGTTCAGTTAGGCAATGAGCAGTTCTTC	CASSWVQLGNEQFF
few	TRBD2	TRBV18	TRBJ2-2	TGTGCCAGCTCACTGCTAACTAGCGGGAGAGACACCGGGGAGCTGTTTTTT	CASSLLTSGRDTGELFF
-	-	TRBV24-1	TRBJ2-5	TGTGCCACCAGTGCCAGGGGCTTACAAGAGACCCAGTACTTC	CATSARGLQETQYF
few	TRBD1	TRBV27	TRBJ2-3	TGTGCCAGCAGTTTCCGACAGACAGGGGTGTCCAGCACAGATACGCAGTATTTT	CASSFRQTGVSSTDTQYF
-	TRBD1	TRBV15	TRBJ2-1	TGTGCCACCAGCAGAGGAAGCTCAGGGGGCTACAATGAGCAGTTCTTC	CATSRGSSGGYNEQFF
-	-	TRBV5-1	TRBJ1-1	TGCGCCAGCAGCGGGGAAGGACAGTTGGGAACTGAAGCTTTCTTT	CASSGEGQLGTEAFF